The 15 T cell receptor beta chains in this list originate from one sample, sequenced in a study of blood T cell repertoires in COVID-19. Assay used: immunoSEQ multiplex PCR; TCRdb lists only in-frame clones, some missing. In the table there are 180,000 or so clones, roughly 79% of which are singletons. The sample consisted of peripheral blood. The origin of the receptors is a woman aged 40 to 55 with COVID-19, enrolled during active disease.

This chain's CDR3 is CASSPQGTPGELFF. The DNA of the CDR3 is TGCGCCAGCAGCCCGCAGGGTACCCCCGGGGAGCTGTTTTTT. The chain uses TRBV5-1 and TRBJ2-2; weak D call: TRBD1 (5 bases). The germline V and J ends were trimmed by 4 bases and 6 bases, with 13 bases remaining between them. Germline CDR1 and CDR2: SGHRS and YFSETQ. This CDR3 region has 14 residues.

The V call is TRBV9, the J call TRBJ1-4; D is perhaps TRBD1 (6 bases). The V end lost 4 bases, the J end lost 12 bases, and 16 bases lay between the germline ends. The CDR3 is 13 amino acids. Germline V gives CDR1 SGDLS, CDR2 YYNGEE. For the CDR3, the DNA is TGTGCCAGCAGCTTCAGAATAGGGGGAGAACTGTTTTTT. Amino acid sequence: CASSFRIGGELFF.

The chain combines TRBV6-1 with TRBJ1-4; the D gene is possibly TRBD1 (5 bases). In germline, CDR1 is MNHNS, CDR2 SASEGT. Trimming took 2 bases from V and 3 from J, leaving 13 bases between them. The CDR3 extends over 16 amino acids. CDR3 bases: TGTGCCAGCAGTGAAACCGGGAGGGGAGCTAATGAAAAACTGTTTTTT. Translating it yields CASSETGRGANEKLFF.

CDR3 amino acids: CASSISQNTEAFF. The CDR3 DNA reads TGTGCCAGTAGTATATCCCAGAACACTGAAGCTTTCTTT. The V gene is TRBV19, the J gene TRBJ1-1; D remains ambiguous. V gave up 2 bases and J gave up 1 base, with 5 bases separating them. CDR1 is LNHDA, CDR2 SQIVND, per germline (reference sequence). This CDR3 has 13 amino acids. Filled out from reference TRBV19 and TRBJ1-1, the complete variable domain reads DGGITQSPKYLFRKEGQNVTLSCEQNLNHDAMYWYRQDPGQGLRLIYYSQIVNDFQKGDIAEGYSVSREKKESFPLTVTSAQKNPTAFYLCASSISQNTEAFFGQGTRLTVV.

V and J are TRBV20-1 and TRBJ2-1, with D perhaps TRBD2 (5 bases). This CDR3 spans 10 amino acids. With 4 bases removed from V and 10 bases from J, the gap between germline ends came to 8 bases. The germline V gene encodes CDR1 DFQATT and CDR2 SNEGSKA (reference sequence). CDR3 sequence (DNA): TGCAGTGCTACAAAGCGGGAGCAGTTCTTC. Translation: CSATKREQFF.

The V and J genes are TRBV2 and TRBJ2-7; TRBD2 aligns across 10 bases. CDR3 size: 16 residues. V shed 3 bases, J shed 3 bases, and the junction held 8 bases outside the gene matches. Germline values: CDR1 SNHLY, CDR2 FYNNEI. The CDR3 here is CASSEGLAGELYEQYF. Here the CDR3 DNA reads TGTGCCAGCAGTGAGGGGCTAGCGGGAGAACTCTACGAGCAGTACTTC.

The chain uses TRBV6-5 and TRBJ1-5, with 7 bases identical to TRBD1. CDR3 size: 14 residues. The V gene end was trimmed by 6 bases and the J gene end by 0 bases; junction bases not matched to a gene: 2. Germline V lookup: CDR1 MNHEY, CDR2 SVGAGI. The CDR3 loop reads CASRTGVSNQPQHF. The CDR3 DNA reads TGTGCCAGCAGAACAGGGGTTAGCAATCAGCCCCAGCATTTT.

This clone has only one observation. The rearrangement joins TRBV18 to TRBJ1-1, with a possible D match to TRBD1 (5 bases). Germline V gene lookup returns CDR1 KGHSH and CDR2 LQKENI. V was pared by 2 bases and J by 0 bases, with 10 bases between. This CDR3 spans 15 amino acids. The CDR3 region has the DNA TGTGCCAGCTCACCAAGGGGACTCATGAACACTGAAGCTTTCTTT. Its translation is CASSPRGLMNTEAFF.

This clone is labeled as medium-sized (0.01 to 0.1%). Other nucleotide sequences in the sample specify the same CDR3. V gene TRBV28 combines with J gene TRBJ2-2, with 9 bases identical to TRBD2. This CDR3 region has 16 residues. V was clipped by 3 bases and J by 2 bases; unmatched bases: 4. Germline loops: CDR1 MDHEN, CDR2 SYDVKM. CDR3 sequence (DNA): TGTGCCAGCAGTTTTAGCGGGAGAGCCAACACCGGGGAGCTGTTTTTT. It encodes CASSFSGRANTGELFF.

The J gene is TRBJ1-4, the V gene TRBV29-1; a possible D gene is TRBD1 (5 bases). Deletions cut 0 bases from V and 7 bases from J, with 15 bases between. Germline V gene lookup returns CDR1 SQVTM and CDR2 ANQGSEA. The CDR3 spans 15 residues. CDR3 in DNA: TGCAGCGTTGAAGAGTCGGCAGGGTGGGGTGAAAAACTGTTTTTT. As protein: CSVEESAGWGEKLFF.

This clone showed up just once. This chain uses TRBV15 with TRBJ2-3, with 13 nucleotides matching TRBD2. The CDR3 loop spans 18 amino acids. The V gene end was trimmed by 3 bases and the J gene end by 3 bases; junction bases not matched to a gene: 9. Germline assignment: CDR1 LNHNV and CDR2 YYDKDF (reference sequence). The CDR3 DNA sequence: TGTGCCACCAGCAGCTACGGGACTAGCGGGACCACTACAGATACGCAGTATTTT. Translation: CATSSYGTSGTTTDTQYF.

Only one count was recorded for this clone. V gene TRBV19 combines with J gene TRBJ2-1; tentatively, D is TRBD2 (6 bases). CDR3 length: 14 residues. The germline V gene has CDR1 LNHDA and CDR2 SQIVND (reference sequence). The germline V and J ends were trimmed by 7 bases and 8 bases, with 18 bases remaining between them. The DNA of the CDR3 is TGTGCCAGTACTCTAGCGTTAGGTAGGGATGAGCAGTTCTTC. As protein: CASTLALGRDEQFF.

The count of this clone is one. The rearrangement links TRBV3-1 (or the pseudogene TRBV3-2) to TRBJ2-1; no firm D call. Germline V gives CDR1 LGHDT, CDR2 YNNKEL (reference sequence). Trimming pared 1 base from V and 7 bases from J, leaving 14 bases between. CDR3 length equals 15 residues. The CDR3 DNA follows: TGTGCCAGCAGCCAAGCCAGACTGAACAATAATGAGCAGTTCTTC. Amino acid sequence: CASSQARLNNNEQFF.

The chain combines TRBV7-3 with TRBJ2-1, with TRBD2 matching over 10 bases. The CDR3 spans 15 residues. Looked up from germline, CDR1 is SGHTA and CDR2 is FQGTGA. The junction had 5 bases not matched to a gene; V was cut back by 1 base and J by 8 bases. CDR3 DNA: TGTGCCAGCAGCTTAAGAGCGGGGGGGCCCTATGAGCAGTTCTTC. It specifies CASSLRAGGPYEQFF.

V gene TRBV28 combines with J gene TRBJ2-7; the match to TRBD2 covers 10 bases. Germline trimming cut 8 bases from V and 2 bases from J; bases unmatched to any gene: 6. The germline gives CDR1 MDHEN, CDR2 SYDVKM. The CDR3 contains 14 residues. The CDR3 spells CASQAGGATYEQYF. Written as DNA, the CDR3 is TGTGCCAGCCAAGCGGGAGGGGCGACCTACGAGCAGTACTTC.